The table lists the clone carrying this T cell receptor (beta chain) with a few counts. The data are from a study of blood T cell repertoires in COVID-19. The repertoire was sequenced with immunoSEQ multiplex PCR; TCRdb's copy has only in-frame clones and lacks some. Altogether some 260,000 clones are present, 88% being singletons, with the ten largest covering about 0.7%. Sequenced input: peripheral blood. This sequence originates from a human donor in a cohort sampled during active COVID-19.

CDR3: CASSLFIVGVEGGYTF. In DNA form, the CDR3 reads TGTGCCAGCAGCTTATTCATAGTCGGGGTAGAGGGTGGCTACACCTTC. The rearrangement links TRBV7-8 to TRBJ1-2; D is uncertain. CDR1 SGHVS and CDR2 FQNEAQ come from the germline V gene. CDR3 length equals 16 residues. Trimming pared 2 bases from V and 7 bases from J, leaving 20 bases between.